One T cell receptor beta chain is described in this entry. No antigen is known for it. TCRdb's copy holds only in-frame clones and misses some; the assay was immunoSEQ multiplex PCR. The sample comprises more than 75,000 clones, around four fifths of which are singletons, and approximately 0.47% rests with the top ten. This specimen belongs to a study of T cell clones after liver transplantation. Overall study context: Draws occurred before transplant, before withdrawal, and after complete or failed withdrawal. Findings and caveats of the study: Post-transplant, graft-donor-reactive CD4 TCRbeta sequences in blood dropped significantly in most of the 8 subjects.

CDR3 length equals 14 residues. The chain employs TRBV7-5 and TRBJ2-3; the table's D call of TRBD2 was not tested on the DNA. TRBV7-5 is assigned pseudogene status. This receptor was identified in a human patient who received a liver transplant. Some T cells may arise from the graft donor. This material consisted of CD4+ T cells from blood, taken 45 to 46 months after liver transplant. The CDR3 DNA follows: TGTGCCAGAAGCTTTACAGCGGGCCAAGATACGCAGTATTTT. This sequence encodes CARSFTAGQDTQYF.